The 13 T cell receptor beta chains given below trace back to one sample, sequenced in a study of OX40 agonist ivuxolimab in advanced cancers. Repertoires were generated with immunoSEQ multiplex PCR, while TCRdb's copy carries only in-frame clones and drops some. The data hold tens of thousands of clones, with roughly four fifths observed a single time. The specimen comprised CD4+ or CD8+ T cells sorted from blood, sampled in a trial of the OX40 agonist ivuxolimab. The receptors were gathered from an adult with an advanced solid tumor such as melanoma, head and neck, liver or kidney cancer.

The chain joins TRBV27 to TRBJ1-2; TRBD1 aligns across 8 bases. J gave up 5 bases and V 2 bases, and 10 bases lay outside the gene matches. The germline V gene encodes CDR1 MNHEY and CDR2 SMNVEV (reference sequence). The CDR3 is made up of 16 amino acids. CDR3 nucleotides: TGTGCCAGCAGTTTAGGAGGGGCCAGGGGGCCTTATGGCTACACCTTC. Translation: CASSLGGARGPYGYTF.

V and J are TRBV6-1 and TRBJ1-6; perhaps TRBD1 as D (5 bases). The germline gives CDR1 MNHNS, CDR2 SASEGT. This CDR3 is 17 amino acids long. V lost 4 bases, J lost 0 bases, and 13 bases lay in between. CDR3 residues: CASSGSTAPSYNSPLHF. CDR3 bases: TGTGCCAGCAGTGGGTCGACAGCCCCCTCCTATAATTCACCCCTCCACTTT.

V and J are TRBV5-1 and TRBJ2-7; 13 bases fit TRBD2. The ends lost 0 bases at V and 3 bases at J; junction bases unmatched: 12. The CDR3 covers 19 residues. CDR1 is SGHRS, CDR2 YFSETQ, per germline. As DNA, the CDR3 is TGCGCCAGCAGCTTGGACGGGACTAGCGGGGATCTCGTGGGCTACGAGCAGTACTTC. As protein: CASSLDGTSGDLVGYEQYF.

The chain couples TRBV7-2 to TRBJ1-5; D is possibly TRBD1 (5 bases). Deletions cut 5 bases from V and 2 bases from J, with 13 bases between. This CDR3 region has 15 residues. Germline V gene data show CDR1 as SGHTA and CDR2 as FQGNSA. CDR3 coding DNA: TGTGCCAGCAGCCTAACTATGGGGGGCAATCAGCCCCAGCATTTT. Protein sequence: CASSLTMGGNQPQHF.

This chain joins TRBV19 and TRBJ2-2, with 7 nucleotides matching TRBD1. Trimming took 6 bases from V and 4 from J; bases not matched to a gene: 11. The CDR3 extends over 16 amino acids. Germline V gene data show CDR1 as LNHDA and CDR2 as SQIVND (reference sequence). The chain's CDR3 is CASRTGTAVGTGELFF. In DNA form, the CDR3 reads TGTGCCAGTAGGACCGGGACAGCCGTTGGCACCGGGGAGCTGTTTTTT.

The V call is TRBV6-5, the J call TRBJ1-2, with unresolved D. V was pared by 7 bases and J by 9 bases, with 18 bases between. The V gene's germline CDR1 is MNHEY and CDR2 SVGAGI. The CDR3 runs 13 residues. CDR3 in amino acids: CASTTRGKASYTF. The CDR3 nucleotides read TGTGCCAGCACTACCCGGGGTAAGGCCAGCTACACCTTC.

This chain links TRBV5-5 with TRBJ1-2, with D maybe TRBD1 (5 bases). V was shortened by 4 bases and J by 4 bases, with 11 bases between the two germline ends. CDR3 length: 13 residues. Per the germline V gene, CDR1 is SGHKS and CDR2 is YYEKEE (reference sequence). The CDR3 reads CASSPGRLYGYTF. For the CDR3, the DNA is TGTGCCAGCAGCCCGGGACGCCTCTATGGCTACACCTTC.

The chain recombines TRBV6-1 with TRBJ1-4, with 7 bases lining up with TRBD1. Trimming took 4 bases from V and 3 from J; bases not matched to a gene: 5. In germline, CDR1 is MNHNS, CDR2 SASEGT. The CDR3 is made up of 15 amino acids. CDR3 sequence: CASSGGQTPNEKLFF. DNA of the CDR3: TGTGCCAGCAGTGGGGGACAGACCCCTAATGAAAAACTGTTTTTT.

This chain links TRBV6-5 with TRBJ2-5; D ambiguous. CDR1 is MNHEY and CDR2 is SVGAGI in the germline V gene. The CDR3 consists of 11 residues. Deletions cut 2 bases from V and 5 bases from J, with 3 bases between. The CDR3 DNA follows: TGTGCCAGCAGTTACGAGGAGACCCAGTACTTC. The encoded protein is CASSYEETQYF.

This sequence joins TRBV19 and TRBJ1-5; the D gene is possibly TRBD1 (5 bases). Germline V gives CDR1 LNHDA, CDR2 SQIVND (reference sequence). The CDR3 is made up of 13 amino acids. The V end lost 9 bases, the J end lost 5 bases, and 14 bases lay between the germline ends. As DNA, the CDR3 is TGTGCCAGCCGGGGCGCAGATTATCAGCCCCAGCATTTT. Residues: CASRGADYQPQHF. The variable domain in full, completed from reference TRBV19 and TRBJ1-5, reads DGGITQSPKYLFRKEGQNVTLSCEQNLNHDAMYWYRQDPGQGLRLIYYSQIVNDFQKGDIAEGYSVSREKKESFPLTVTSAQKNPTAFYLCASRGADYQPQHFGDGTRLSIL.

The DNA for the CDR3 is TGTGCCAGCAGCGCCCATACCGGGACAGGGTTTAAGACCCAGTACTTC. It specifies CASSAHTGTGFKTQYF. The V call is TRBV7-9, the J call TRBJ2-5; the match to TRBD1 covers 9 bases. V was pared by 5 bases and J by 6 bases, with 13 bases of the junction left unmatched. Per the germline V gene, CDR1 is SEHNR and CDR2 is FQNEAQ (reference sequence). The CDR3 totals 16 residues.

The chain carries TRBV2 and TRBJ2-1; 8 nucleotides line up with TRBD1. The ends lost 5 bases at V and 7 bases at J; junction bases unmatched: 10. The CDR3 contains 15 residues. The germline V gene has CDR1 SNHLY and CDR2 FYNNEI. The DNA of the CDR3 is TGTGCCAGCAGTTCCACAGGGGGGACTGGGAATGAGCAGTTCTTC. It codes for CASSSTGGTGNEQFF.

This clone is medium-sized (0.01 to 0.1%) in the sample. The chain combines TRBV5-5 with TRBJ1-2; D is unresolved. The V end was cut by 1 base, the J end by 5 bases, with 9 bases between. CDR3 length: 13 amino acids. Germline CDR1 SGHKS, CDR2 YYEKEE (reference sequence). CDR3 region: CASSLSDGYGYTF. The CDR3 coding sequence is TGTGCCAGCAGCTTGTCCGACGGTTATGGCTACACCTTC.